The 10 T cell receptor beta chains below come from one sample, sequenced in a study of post-analysis software for immune sequencing data. Study-wide points: Roughly 5 TRBV segments occurring more often in patients than controls included TRBV5-6, TRBV5-1 and TRBV20-1.

The authors incorporated unique molecular identifiers into the TCR beta cDNA libraries. MiXCR, applied by TCRdb to the PCR reads, yields one record per CDR3 protein. The repertoire consists of roughly 870,000 distinct CDR3 sequences, with roughly 58% occurring once and the leading ten covering approximately 4.5%. For these TCRs, the target antigens are not known. The sample consisted of blood. Every receptor here comes from a girl between 10 and 17 years old with multiple sclerosis.

The chain recombines TRBV2 with TRBJ1-4, with D possibly TRBD1 on 5 matching bases. Germline V gene data show CDR1 as SNHLY and CDR2 as FYNNEI. The ends were cut back, 5 bases at V and 7 bases at J, with 11 bases in the middle. CDR3 size: 13 residues. CDR3 sequence (DNA): TGTGCCAGCAGTAAGGGGTTGGGTGAAAAACTGTTTTTT. Protein product: CASSKGLGEKLFF.

The rearrangement links TRBV29-1 to TRBJ2-1; perhaps TRBD1 as D (5 bases). CDR1 is SQVTM and CDR2 is ANQGSEA in the germline V gene. The V end lost 5 bases, the J end lost 3 bases, and 14 bases lay between the germline ends. The CDR3 sequence is 14 residues long. Here the CDR3 reads CSVKPVTGYNEQFF. CDR3 in DNA: TGCAGCGTTAAGCCAGTCACAGGCTACAATGAGCAGTTCTTC.

The gene calls are TRBV24-1 and TRBJ2-7; tentative D call: TRBD2 (8 bases). The CDR3 runs 15 residues. Trimming pared 9 bases from V and 7 bases from J, leaving 24 bases between. CDR1 KGHDR and CDR2 SFDVKD come from the germline V gene. The chain's CDR3 is CATGRGGQPDNEQYF. The CDR3 DNA follows: TGTGCCACCGGACGGGGGGGACAGCCCGACAATGAGCAGTACTTC.

This chain links TRBV7-3 with TRBJ2-1, with 8 bases aligning to TRBD2. After removal of 3 bases from V and 11 bases from J, the junction contained 6 bases not matched to a gene. CDR1 and CDR2 (germline): SGHTA, FQGTGA. The CDR3 spans 13 residues. CDR3 DNA sequence: TGTGCCAGCAGCTTGGGCGGGGGGAGAAAGCAGTTCTTC. Translating gives CASSLGGGRKQFF.

The V and J genes are TRBV10-3 and TRBJ2-1; 12 bases line up with TRBD2. CDR1 is ENHRY, CDR2 SYGVKD, per germline. The V gene end was trimmed by 4 bases and the J gene end by 5 bases; junction bases not matched to a gene: 0. This CDR3 has 14 amino acids. DNA of the CDR3: TGTGCCATCAGTGGGACTAGCGGGGACAATGAGCAGTTCTTC. Translated: CAISGTSGDNEQFF.

The V call is TRBV7-8, the J call TRBJ2-3; TRBD2 matches 9 bases. Unmatched junction bases numbered 8, after V lost 5 bases and J lost 5 bases. Looked up from germline, CDR1 is SGHVS and CDR2 is FQNEAQ. The CDR3 runs 15 residues. The CDR3 sequence is CASSEAGGSVDTQYF. CDR3 sequence (DNA): TGTGCCAGCAGCGAAGCGGGGGGATCGGTAGATACGCAGTATTTT.

The V call is TRBV7-8, the J call TRBJ1-1; TRBD1 matches at 9 bases. Losses at the gene ends were 5 bases for V and 5 bases for J; bases not matched to a gene: 9. The V gene's germline CDR1 is SGHVS and CDR2 FQNEAQ. The CDR3 is 15 residues long. CDR3 region: CASSHHRTGETEAFF. The CDR3 nucleotides are TGTGCCAGCAGCCACCACAGGACAGGGGAGACTGAAGCTTTCTTT.

In this sample, this clonotype turned up a few times. This chain uses TRBV5-1 with TRBJ2-1; D uncertain. V lost 3 bases and J 6 bases, leaving 16 bases between the germline ends. The CDR3 length is 15 residues. Germline V CDR1 and CDR2: SGHRS, YFSETQ. The CDR3 here is CASSSDPLGLNEQFF. In DNA form, the CDR3 reads TGCGCCAGCAGCTCCGACCCCCTCGGTCTCAATGAGCAGTTCTTC. The full variable domain, its missing parts supplied by reference TRBV5-1 and TRBJ2-1, is KAGVTQTPRYLIKTRGQQVTLSCSPISGHRSVSWYQQTPGQGLQFLFEYFSETQRNKGNFPGRFSGRQFSNSRSEMNVSTLELGDSALYLCASSSDPLGLNEQFFGPGTRLTVL.

The chain uses TRBV25-1 and TRBJ2-5; 12 bases are a match to TRBD1. Matching the DNA end better, TRBJ2-7 makes the J call doubtful. The CDR3 is made up of 15 amino acids. Germline V lookup: CDR1 MGHDK, CDR2 SYGVNS. Here the CDR3 DNA reads TGTGCCAGCAGTGAGCCGGGACAGGGGGCCCACGAGCAGTACTTC. This sequence encodes CASSEPGQGAHEQYF.

V usage is TRBV20-1 and J usage is TRBJ1-1; 8 positions match TRBD1. The V gene's germline CDR1 is DFQATT and CDR2 SNEGSKA (reference sequence). This CDR3 is 16 amino acids long. The ends lost 0 bases at V and 8 bases at J; junction bases unmatched: 14. CDR3 bases: TGCAGTGCTAGAGACCCCGGACAGGGAGGGATTACCGAAGCTTTCTTT. As protein: CSARDPGQGGITEAFF.